The 31 T cell receptor beta chains in this list originate from one sample, sequenced in a study of Ad26.COV2.S vaccination and SARS-CoV-2 variants. This table comes from immunoSEQ multiplex PCR, and its TCRdb copy is limited to in-frame clones, with some not included. The table records roughly 380,000 clones, 92% of them present only once. Sequences were derived from peripheral blood, sampled after recovery from COVID-19. The receptors come from a human donor who had recovered from COVID-19.

The rearrangement uses TRBV11-2 and TRBJ2-5, with D possibly being TRBD2 (6 bases). The CDR3 totals 14 residues. Deletions cut 6 bases from V and 3 bases from J, with 14 bases between. Germline assignment: CDR1 SGHAT and CDR2 FQNNGV. DNA for the CDR3: TGTGCCAGCAGTCGCCTAGCGTGGGAAGAGACCCAGTACTTC. Translation: CASSRLAWEETQYF.

The chain carries TRBV27 and TRBJ1-5; D is possibly TRBD1 (5 bases). Germline assignment: CDR1 MNHEY and CDR2 SMNVEV (reference sequence). V was pared by 4 bases and J by 3 bases, with 19 bases between. The CDR3 totals 17 residues. CDR3 nucleotides: TGTGCCAGCAGTTCGGCCCCGGGGGAAGGGCTCAATCAGCCCCAGCATTTT. Translated, it gives CASSSAPGEGLNQPQHF.

This clone was seen just once. The V gene is TRBV7-2, the J gene TRBJ2-1; 7 bases align to TRBD2. The junction had 13 bases not matched to a gene; V was cut back by 5 bases and J by 6 bases. CDR1 is SGHTA and CDR2 is FQGNSA in the germline V gene. CDR3 length: 16 residues. The CDR3 region has the DNA TGTGCCAGCAGCCTCCATCCCGGGACTAAGAGCAATGAGCAGTTCTTC. Encoded protein: CASSLHPGTKSNEQFF.

The chain is built from TRBV19 and TRBJ1-2, with 12 bases fitting TRBD1. The germline V gene has CDR1 LNHDA and CDR2 SQIVND (reference sequence). V was pared by 3 bases and J by 4 bases, with 6 bases of the junction left unmatched. This CDR3 has 16 amino acids. As DNA, the CDR3 is TGTGCCAGTAGTATCCTAGGGACAGGGGGCTCCTATGGCTACACCTTC. Its translation: CASSILGTGGSYGYTF.

This chain links TRBV11-2 with TRBJ2-7; D is unclear. Trimming cost V 0 bases and J 0 bases, with 9 bases left between them. Germline lookup yields CDR1 SGHAT and CDR2 FQNNGV. This CDR3 spans 15 amino acids. The CDR3 DNA reads as TGTGCCAGCAGCTTAGAGGTCCCGAGCTCCTACGAGCAGTACTTC. Translation gives CASSLEVPSSYEQYF. Full variable domain (rest looked up from reference TRBV11-2 and TRBJ2-7): EAGVAQSPRYKIIEKRQSVAFWCNPISGHATLYWYQQILGQGPKLLIQFQNNGVVDDSQLPKDRFSAERLKGVDSTLKIQPAKLEDSAVYLCASSLEVPSSYEQYFGPGTRLTVT.

The chain joins TRBV19 to TRBJ1-5, with D tentatively TRBD1 (6 bases). From germline, CDR1 is LNHDA and CDR2 SQIVND (reference sequence). V was clipped by 5 bases and J by 4 bases, with 12 bases between them. The CDR3 runs 14 residues. CDR3 DNA: TGTGCCAGTAGTGTACAGGGCGCGAATCAGCCCCAGCATTTT. Its protein is CASSVQGANQPQHF. The whole variable domain, filled in from reference TRBV19 and TRBJ1-5, reads DGGITQSPKYLFRKEGQNVTLSCEQNLNHDAMYWYRQDPGQGLRLIYYSQIVNDFQKGDIAEGYSVSREKKESFPLTVTSAQKNPTAFYLCASSVQGANQPQHFGDGTRLSIL.

The chain combines TRBV5-4 with TRBJ1-1; D is unclear. Trimming pared 4 bases from V and 2 bases from J, leaving 6 bases between. The CDR3 length is 12 residues. Germline CDR1 is SGHNT and CDR2 is YYREEE (reference sequence). DNA of the CDR3: TGTGCCAGCAGCCCAGGCAACACTGAAGCTTTCTTT. Translating gives CASSPGNTEAFF. Based on the CDR3 plus reference TRBV5-4 and TRBJ1-1, the full variable domain is ETGVTQSPTHLIKTRGQQVTLRCSSQSGHNTVSWYQQALGQGPQFIFQYYREEENGRGNFPPRFSGLQFPNYSSELNVNALELDDSALYLCASSPGNTEAFFGQGTRLTVV.

The chain couples TRBV7-6 to TRBJ1-1, with 11 bases that match TRBD1. Per germline, CDR1 SGHVS and CDR2 FNYEAQ. This CDR3 comprises 15 residues. V was pared by 4 bases and J by 5 bases, with 6 bases of the junction left unmatched. The CDR3: CASSSPDRGQTEAFF. CDR3 sequence (DNA): TGTGCCAGCAGCTCCCCGGACAGGGGGCAAACTGAAGCTTTCTTT.

The V call is TRBV7-2, the J call TRBJ1-5; D is ambiguous. The CDR3 runs to 13 residues. V gave up 5 bases and J gave up 10 bases, with 15 bases separating them. CDR1 and CDR2 (germline): SGHTA, FQGNSA. For the CDR3, the DNA is TGTGCCAGCAGCGCAGCCCACGAGTTCCCCCAGCATTTT. Protein sequence: CASSAAHEFPQHF.

The chain is built from TRBV2 and TRBJ1-6, with 7 positions matching TRBD1. Germline lookup yields CDR1 SNHLY and CDR2 FYNNEI. V lost 8 bases and J lost 6; bases outside the gene matches: 4. This CDR3 has 13 amino acids. The CDR3 bases are TGTGCCAGCGGGACAGAGACTAATTCACCCCTCCACTTT. This gives the protein CASGTETNSPLHF.

The chain joins TRBV7-9 to TRBJ2-2, with 13 bases matching TRBD2. The CDR3 spans 17 residues. Germline trimming cut 6 bases from V and 7 bases from J; bases unmatched to any gene: 11. Germline assignment: CDR1 SEHNR and CDR2 FQNEAQ (reference sequence). In DNA, the CDR3 is TGTGCCAGCAGACCGACTAGCGGGGGGATCCTTGTCGGGGAGCTGTTTTTT. It yields the protein CASRPTSGGILVGELFF.

This clone was seen a handful of times. Distinct nucleotide sequences in the sample also encode this CDR3. J is TRBJ2-3 and V is TRBV7-9; D is uncertain. CDR3 length equals 13 residues. The V end was cut by 3 bases, the J end by 0 bases, with 4 bases between. Germline V CDR1 and CDR2: SEHNR, FQNEAQ (reference sequence). CDR3 sequence (DNA): TGTGCCAGCAGCTTCCAGAGCACAGATACGCAGTATTTT. Encoded protein: CASSFQSTDTQYF. The full variable domain, in which reference TRBV7-9 and TRBJ2-3 provide the parts outside the CDR3, is DTGVSQNPRHKITKRGQNVTFRCDPISEHNRLYWYRQTLGQGPEFLTYFQNEAQLEKSRLLSDRFSAERPKGSFSTLEIQRTEQGDSAMYLCASSFQSTDTQYFGPGTRLTVL.

The V gene is TRBV9, the J gene TRBJ1-3, with D perhaps matching TRBD1 (5 bases). Germline V gives CDR1 SGDLS, CDR2 YYNGEE. The germline V and J ends were trimmed by 1 base and 3 bases, with 8 bases remaining between them. The CDR3 totals 14 residues. The CDR3 here is CASSVRGSGNTIYF. The CDR3 DNA reads as TGTGCCAGCAGCGTAAGGGGAAGTGGAAACACCATATATTTT. Together with reference TRBV9 and TRBJ1-3, the CDR3 gives the full variable domain: DSGVTQTPKHLITATGQRVTLRCSPRSGDLSVYWYQQSLDQGLQFLIQYYNGEERAKGNILERFSAQQFPDLHSELNLSSLELGDSALYFCASSVRGSGNTIYFGEGSWLTVV.

V and J are TRBV5-1 and TRBJ2-3; no reliable D call. V was shortened by 0 bases and J by 5 bases, with 13 bases between the two germline ends. Germline CDR1 reads SGHRS; CDR2 reads YFSETQ. This CDR3 is 15 amino acids long. The CDR3 DNA is TGCGCCAGCAGCTTGGGTACTCAATCAGGAGATACGCAGTATTTT. Residues: CASSLGTQSGDTQYF.

The rearrangement joins TRBV2 to TRBJ1-5, with D unresolved. Germline V gene lookup returns CDR1 SNHLY and CDR2 FYNNEI. CDR3 size: 16 residues. V lost 6 bases and J 4 bases, leaving 19 bases between the germline ends. CDR3 loop: CASRVGGNGVNQPQHF. Here the CDR3 DNA reads TGTGCCAGCAGGGTTGGAGGGAATGGGGTGAATCAGCCCCAGCATTTT.

The CDR3 region is CASSQYSRGNSPLHF. The CDR3 DNA is TGCGCCAGCAGTCAATACAGCAGGGGCAATTCACCCCTCCACTTT. The chain employs TRBV23-1 and TRBJ1-6; TRBD1 might be the D (6 bases). TRBV23-1 carries the ORF label, with uncertain function. This CDR3 has 15 residues. Trimming stripped 1 base from V and 7 bases from J, with 11 bases between.

V is TRBV27 and J is TRBJ2-3; D gene ambiguous. This CDR3 comprises 14 residues. Germline V gives CDR1 MNHEY, CDR2 SMNVEV (reference sequence). The V gene lost 3 bases and the J gene lost 0 bases, with 7 bases spanning the gap. DNA for the CDR3: TGTGCCAGCAGTTTGGTAGTTAGCACAGATACGCAGTATTTT. Protein product: CASSLVVSTDTQYF.

The chain couples TRBV12-5 to TRBJ1-1, with unresolved D. The CDR3 spans 13 residues. Per germline, CDR1 LGHNT and CDR2 FRNRAP. V lost 4 bases and J lost 0, with 6 bases in between. The DNA for the CDR3 is TGTGCTAGTGGTTCAGGATTGAACACTGAAGCTTTCTTT. It codes for CASGSGLNTEAFF.

The chain links TRBV13 to TRBJ1-3; weak D call: TRBD1 (6 bases). Germline V gene sequence: CDR1 PRHDT, CDR2 FYEKMQ (reference sequence). The CDR3 is made up of 17 amino acids. Trimming left V 0 bases short and J 2 bases short, with 14 bases between. The chain's CDR3 is CASSLGLGTFTGNTIYF. The CDR3 DNA reads as TGTGCCAGCAGCTTAGGCCTCGGGACATTTACTGGAAACACCATATATTTT.

The rearrangement joins TRBV14 to TRBJ1-2, with D unresolved. Germline CDR1 and CDR2: SGHDN and FVKESK. This CDR3 contains 15 residues. V shed 3 bases and J shed 7 bases, with 18 bases lying between them. DNA of the CDR3: TGTGCCAGCAGCCACCTCGGCGAGGGCCCGGGTGGCTACACCTTC. It translates to CASSHLGEGPGGYTF.

The J gene is TRBJ1-2, the V gene TRBV6-5; 9 positions agree with TRBD1. The CDR3 totals 15 residues. V trimming: 0 bases; J trimming: 4 bases; junction bases outside the gene matches: 3. Per germline, CDR1 MNHEY and CDR2 SVGAGI. The CDR3 here is CASSYSRDRVYGYTF. The CDR3 DNA is TGTGCCAGCAGTTACTCGAGGGACAGGGTCTATGGCTACACCTTC.

The V call is TRBV15, the J call TRBJ1-2; no reliable D call. The CDR3 extends over 13 amino acids. Germline values: CDR1 LNHNV, CDR2 YYDKDF (reference sequence). With 3 bases removed from V and 8 bases from J, the gap between germline ends came to 13 bases. The CDR3 sequence: CATSSLFVGGYTF. CDR3 nucleotides: TGTGCCACCAGCAGCTTATTTGTCGGAGGCTACACCTTC.

This chain uses TRBV3-1 (or the pseudogene TRBV3-2) with TRBJ2-7; D call uncertain. The CDR3 is 12 amino acids. Germline CDR1 is LGHDT and CDR2 is YNNKEL (reference sequence). V dropped 6 bases and J dropped 4 bases, with 10 bases sitting between them. CDR3 residues: CASSLDRYEQYF. In DNA form, the CDR3 reads TGTGCCAGCAGTCTAGATCGATACGAGCAGTACTTC.

This chain links TRBV14 with TRBJ2-3; maybe TRBD1 (5 bases). The CDR3 loop spans 16 amino acids. CDR1 and CDR2 from the germline V gene are SGHDN and FVKESK. V lost 2 bases and J lost 2, with 14 bases in between. For the CDR3, the DNA is TGTGCCAGCAGCCAAAAAACAGGAACCTTCACAGATACGCAGTATTTT. It codes for CASSQKTGTFTDTQYF.

V gene TRBV19 combines with J gene TRBJ1-1; TRBD1 might be the D (5 bases). The CDR3 contains 11 residues. The V gene's germline CDR1 is LNHDA and CDR2 SQIVND (reference sequence). The V end was cut by 6 bases, the J end by 7 bases, with 9 bases between. DNA of the CDR3: TGTGCCAGTAGCAAAGGGGTTGAAGCTTTCTTT. It codes for CASSKGVEAFF.

The chain carries TRBV5-5 and TRBJ2-2; D possibly corresponds to TRBD2 (6 bases). The length of the CDR3 is 16 residues. Germline loops: CDR1 SGHKS, CDR2 YYEKEE (reference sequence). V lost 1 base, J lost 0 bases, and 10 bases lay in between. The CDR3 sequence is CASSLTTSPNTGELFF. CDR3 nucleotides: TGTGCCAGCAGCTTGACCACTAGCCCGAACACCGGGGAGCTGTTTTTT.

CDR3 in amino acids: CASSESAGAYEQYF. CDR3 DNA: TGTGCCAGCAGTGAATCAGCAGGTGCCTACGAGCAGTACTTC. J is TRBJ2-7 and V is TRBV25-1; D call uncertain. The CDR3 length is 14 residues. Trimming cost V 1 base and J 2 bases, with 9 bases left between them. Germline V lookup: CDR1 MGHDK, CDR2 SYGVNS.

The genes are TRBV4-1 and TRBJ2-3; TRBD2 agrees at 12 bases. V shed 5 bases, J shed 2 bases, and the junction held 5 bases outside the gene matches. The CDR3 spans 16 residues. Germline V gene sequence: CDR1 MGHRA, CDR2 YSYEKL. The CDR3 nucleotides read TGCGCCAGCAGCTACCTAGCGGGGGGGCACACAGATACGCAGTATTTT. Residues: CASSYLAGGHTDTQYF.

This chain joins TRBV4-2 and TRBJ2-5, with 7 bases lining up with TRBD2. The ends lost 4 bases at V and 2 bases at J; junction bases unmatched: 7. Germline V gene sequence: CDR1 LGHNA, CDR2 YNFKEQ. The length of the CDR3 is 15 residues. The CDR3 spells CASSLSRGVQETQYF. The CDR3 nucleotides are TGTGCCAGCAGCCTCTCTCGGGGGGTACAAGAGACCCAGTACTTC.

The DNA for the CDR3 is TGCGCCAGCAGTGAGTCGGGACTGGGTGGCTACACCTTC. This sequence encodes CASSESGLGGYTF. This chain uses TRBV10-2 with TRBJ1-2, with TRBD1 as a possible D gene (5 bases). Trimming took 0 bases from V and 7 from J, leaving 9 bases between them. The CDR3 length is 13 residues. Looked up from germline, CDR1 is WSHSY and CDR2 is SAAADI.

As for this clone: Other DNA variants within this sample encode the same CDR3. The J gene is TRBJ1-1, the V gene TRBV6-2 or TRBV6-3; D gene ambiguous. The germline gives CDR1 MNHEY, CDR2 SVGEGT. Trimming cost V 6 bases and J 0 bases, with 8 bases left between them. The CDR3 covers 13 residues. CDR3 region: CASSPQLNTEAFF. The DNA of the CDR3 is TGTGCCAGCAGCCCACAGCTGAACACTGAAGCTTTCTTT.